This T cell receptor beta chain is from a study of glioma-infiltrating T cells. Study-wide results and caveats: Very few CDR3 sequences were shared between tissue and blood. Non-neoplastic patients had below-expected tissue-blood divergence, while all gliomas exceeded expectation.

The iRepertoire nested amplicon-rescue multiplex PCR amplified TCR alpha and beta CDR3s from RNA. Using its own MiXCR run on the multiplex PCR reads, TCRdb lists one record per CDR3 protein. This table holds 150,000 to 200,000 distinct CDR3 sequences, about 47% found once. Trimming took off 0 bases at V and 3 bases at J, with 21 bases between the two ends. CDR1 DFQATT and CDR2 SNEGSKA come from the germline V gene (reference sequence). The CDR3 loop spans 18 amino acids. Concerning this clonotype itself: Antigen specificity is unknown.

J is TRBJ1-5 and V is TRBV20-1; no clear D. This TCR came from a human donor with low-grade glioma or glioblastoma, undergoing nonglioma brain surgery, or in good health (not recorded which). Sequenced material: glioma tissue, nonneoplastic brain tissue, or PBMCs (not recorded which). The CDR3 sequence: CSARDKIEPDHNNQPQHF. The CDR3 bases are TGCAGTGCTAGAGATAAGATCGAACCAGACCATAACAATCAGCCCCAGCATTTT.